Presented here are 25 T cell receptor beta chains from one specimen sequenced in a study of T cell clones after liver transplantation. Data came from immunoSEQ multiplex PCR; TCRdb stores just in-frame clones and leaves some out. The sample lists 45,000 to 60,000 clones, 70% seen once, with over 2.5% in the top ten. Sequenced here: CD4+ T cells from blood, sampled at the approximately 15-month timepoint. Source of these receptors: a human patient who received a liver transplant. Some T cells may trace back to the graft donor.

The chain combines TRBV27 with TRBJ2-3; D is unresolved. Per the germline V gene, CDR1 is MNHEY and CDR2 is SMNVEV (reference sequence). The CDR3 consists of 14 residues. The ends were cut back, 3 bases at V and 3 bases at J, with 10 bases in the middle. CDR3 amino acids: CASSLAWGTDTQYF. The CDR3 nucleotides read TGTGCCAGCAGTTTGGCCTGGGGTACAGATACGCAGTATTTT.

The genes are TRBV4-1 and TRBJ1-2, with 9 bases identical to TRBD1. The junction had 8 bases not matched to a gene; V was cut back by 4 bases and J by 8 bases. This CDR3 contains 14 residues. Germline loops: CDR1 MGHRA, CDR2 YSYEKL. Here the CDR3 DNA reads TGCGCCAGCAGCCCGGGGGACAGGGTGGGAGGCTACACCTTC. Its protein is CASSPGDRVGGYTF.

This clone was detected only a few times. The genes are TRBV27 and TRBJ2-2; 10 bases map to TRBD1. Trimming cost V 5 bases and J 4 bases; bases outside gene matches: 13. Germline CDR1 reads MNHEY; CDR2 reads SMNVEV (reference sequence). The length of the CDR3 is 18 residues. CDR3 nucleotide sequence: TGTGCCAGCAGTCACCGGGACAGGGGACGGTCGGGCACCGGGGAGCTGTTTTTT. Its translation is CASSHRDRGRSGTGELFF.

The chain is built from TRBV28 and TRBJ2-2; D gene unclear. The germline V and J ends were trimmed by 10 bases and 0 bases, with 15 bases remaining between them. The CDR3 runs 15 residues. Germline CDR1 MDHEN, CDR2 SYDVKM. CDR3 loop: CATTSTNANTGELFF. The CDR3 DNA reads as TGTGCCACCACCTCTACTAATGCGAACACCGGGGAGCTGTTTTTT.

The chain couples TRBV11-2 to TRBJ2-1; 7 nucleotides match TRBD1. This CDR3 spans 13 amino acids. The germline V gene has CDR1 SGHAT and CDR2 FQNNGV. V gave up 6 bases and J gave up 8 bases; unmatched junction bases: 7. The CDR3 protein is CASSSDRAHEQFF. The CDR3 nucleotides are TGTGCCAGCAGTTCAGACAGGGCCCATGAGCAGTTCTTC.

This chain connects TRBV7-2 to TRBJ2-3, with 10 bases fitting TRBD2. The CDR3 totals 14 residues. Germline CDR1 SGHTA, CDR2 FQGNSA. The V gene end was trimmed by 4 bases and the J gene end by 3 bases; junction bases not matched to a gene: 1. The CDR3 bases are TGTGCCAGCAGCTCGGGACTAGCGACAGATACGCAGTATTTT. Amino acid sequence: CASSSGLATDTQYF.

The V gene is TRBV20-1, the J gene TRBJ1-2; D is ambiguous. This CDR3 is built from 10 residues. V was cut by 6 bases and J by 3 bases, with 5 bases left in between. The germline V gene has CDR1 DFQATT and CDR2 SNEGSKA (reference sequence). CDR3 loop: CSAEDYGYTF. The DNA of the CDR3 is TGCAGTGCCGAAGACTATGGCTACACCTTC.

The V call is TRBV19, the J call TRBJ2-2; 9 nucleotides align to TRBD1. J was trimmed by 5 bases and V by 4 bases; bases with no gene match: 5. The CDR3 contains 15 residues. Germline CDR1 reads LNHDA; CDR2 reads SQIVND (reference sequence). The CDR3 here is CASSTGQGWTGELFF. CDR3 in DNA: TGTGCCAGTAGTACCGGACAGGGGTGGACCGGGGAGCTGTTTTTT.

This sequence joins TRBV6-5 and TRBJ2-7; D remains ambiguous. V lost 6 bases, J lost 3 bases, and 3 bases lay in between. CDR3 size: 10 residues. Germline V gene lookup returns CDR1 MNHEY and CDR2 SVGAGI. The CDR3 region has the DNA TGTGCCAGCAGCAACTACGAGCAGTACGTC. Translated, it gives CASSNYEQYV.

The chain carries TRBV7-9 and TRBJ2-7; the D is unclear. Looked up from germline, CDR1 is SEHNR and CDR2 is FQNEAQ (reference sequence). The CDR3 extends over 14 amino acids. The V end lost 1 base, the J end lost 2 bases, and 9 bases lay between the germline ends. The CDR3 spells CASSLGASPYEQYF. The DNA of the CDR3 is TGTGCCAGCAGCTTAGGGGCGAGTCCCTACGAGCAGTACTTC.

The CDR3 DNA follows: TGTGCCAGCAGCTTATTAGTCGGACAGGGGAGCATGGAGACCCAGTACTTC. This sequence encodes CASSLLVGQGSMETQYF. V gene TRBV7-7 combines with J gene TRBJ2-5, with 9 positions matching TRBD1. This CDR3 has 17 residues. V shed 2 bases, J shed 5 bases, and the junction held 12 bases outside the gene matches. CDR1 SSHAT and CDR2 FNYEAQ come from the germline V gene (reference sequence).

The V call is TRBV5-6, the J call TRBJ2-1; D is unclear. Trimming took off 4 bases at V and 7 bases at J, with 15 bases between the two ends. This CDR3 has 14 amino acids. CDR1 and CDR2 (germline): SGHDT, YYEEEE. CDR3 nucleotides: TGTGCCAGCAGCCCCCGGGTCCTAAGGAATGAGCAGTTCTTC. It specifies CASSPRVLRNEQFF.

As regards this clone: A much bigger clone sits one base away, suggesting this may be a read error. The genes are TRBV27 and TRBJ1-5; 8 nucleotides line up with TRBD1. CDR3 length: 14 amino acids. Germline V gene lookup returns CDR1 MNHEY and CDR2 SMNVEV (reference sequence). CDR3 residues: CAGSIRTGLEPQHF. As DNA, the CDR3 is TGTGCCGGCAGTATCCGGACAGGGCTGGAGCCCCAGCATTTT.

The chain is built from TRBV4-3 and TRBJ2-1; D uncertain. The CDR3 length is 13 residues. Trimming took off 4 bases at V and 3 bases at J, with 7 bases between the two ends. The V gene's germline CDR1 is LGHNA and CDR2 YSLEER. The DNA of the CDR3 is TGCGCCAGCAGCCGCGGCCTCTACAATGAGCAGTTCTTC. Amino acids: CASSRGLYNEQFF.

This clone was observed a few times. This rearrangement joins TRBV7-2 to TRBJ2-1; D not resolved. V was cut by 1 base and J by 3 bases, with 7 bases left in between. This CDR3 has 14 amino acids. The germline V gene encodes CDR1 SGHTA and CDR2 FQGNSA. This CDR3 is CASSLGAVYNEQFF. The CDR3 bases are TGTGCCAGCAGCTTAGGCGCGGTCTACAATGAGCAGTTCTTC.

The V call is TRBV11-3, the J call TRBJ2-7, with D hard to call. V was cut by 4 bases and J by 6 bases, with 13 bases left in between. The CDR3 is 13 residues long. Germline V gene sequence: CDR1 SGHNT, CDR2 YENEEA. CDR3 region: CASSWQDGGEQYF. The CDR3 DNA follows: TGTGCCAGCAGCTGGCAGGATGGCGGCGAGCAGTACTTC.

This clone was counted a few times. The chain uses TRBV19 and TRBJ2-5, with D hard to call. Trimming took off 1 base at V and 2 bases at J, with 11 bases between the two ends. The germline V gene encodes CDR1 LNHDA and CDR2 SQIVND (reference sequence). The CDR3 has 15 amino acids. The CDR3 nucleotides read TGTGCCAGTAGTATAGGATTAAGGGATCAAGAGACCCAGTACTTC. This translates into CASSIGLRDQETQYF.

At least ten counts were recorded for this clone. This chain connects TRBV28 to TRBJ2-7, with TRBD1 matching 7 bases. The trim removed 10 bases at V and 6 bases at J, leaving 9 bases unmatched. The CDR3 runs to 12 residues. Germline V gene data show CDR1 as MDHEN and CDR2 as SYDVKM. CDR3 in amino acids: CATGTVAREQYF. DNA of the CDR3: TGTGCCACTGGGACAGTGGCCCGCGAGCAGTACTTC.

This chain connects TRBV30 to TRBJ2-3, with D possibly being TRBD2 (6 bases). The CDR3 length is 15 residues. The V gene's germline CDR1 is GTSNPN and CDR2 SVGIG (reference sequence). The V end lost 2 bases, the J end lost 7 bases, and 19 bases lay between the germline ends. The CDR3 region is CAWSLGGTTTNTQYF. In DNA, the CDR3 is TGTGCCTGGAGTTTGGGGGGAACTACGACTAATACGCAGTATTTT.

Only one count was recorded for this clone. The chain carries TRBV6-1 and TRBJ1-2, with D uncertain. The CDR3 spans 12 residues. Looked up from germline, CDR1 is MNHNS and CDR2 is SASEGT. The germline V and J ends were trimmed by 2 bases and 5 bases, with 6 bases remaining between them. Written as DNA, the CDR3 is TGTGCCAGCAGTGAATTGGTATATGGCTACACCTTC. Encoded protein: CASSELVYGYTF.

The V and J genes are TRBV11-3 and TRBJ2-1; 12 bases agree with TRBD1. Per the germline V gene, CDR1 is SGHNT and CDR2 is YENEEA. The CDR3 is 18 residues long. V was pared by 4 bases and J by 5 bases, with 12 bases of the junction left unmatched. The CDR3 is CASSSIAGTGGQNNEQFF. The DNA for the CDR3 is TGTGCCAGCAGCTCCATTGCCGGGACAGGGGGCCAAAACAATGAGCAGTTCTTC.

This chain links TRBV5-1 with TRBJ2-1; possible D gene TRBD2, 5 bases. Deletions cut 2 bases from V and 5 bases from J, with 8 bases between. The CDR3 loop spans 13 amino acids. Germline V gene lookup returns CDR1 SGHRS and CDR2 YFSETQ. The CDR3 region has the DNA TGCGCCAGCAGCTTTAGCGCCCACAATGAGCAGTTCTTC. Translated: CASSFSAHNEQFF.

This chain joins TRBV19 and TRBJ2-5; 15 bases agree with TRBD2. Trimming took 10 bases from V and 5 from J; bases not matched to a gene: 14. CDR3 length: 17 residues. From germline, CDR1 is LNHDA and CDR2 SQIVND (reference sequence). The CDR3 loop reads CATKGTSGRLSGETQYF. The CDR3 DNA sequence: TGTGCCACCAAGGGGACTAGCGGGAGGCTATCCGGGGAGACCCAGTACTTC.

CDR3 in amino acids: CATSHDSNYGYTF. The CDR3 nucleotides are TGTGCCACCAGCCACGACAGTAACTATGGCTACACCTTC. The chain is built from TRBV15 and TRBJ1-2, with D tentatively TRBD1 (5 bases). Trimming cost V 5 bases and J 1 base, with 8 bases left between them. The CDR3 totals 13 residues. The germline gives CDR1 LNHNV, CDR2 YYDKDF (reference sequence). Together with reference TRBV15 and TRBJ1-2, the CDR3 gives the full variable domain: DAMVIQNPRYQVTQFGKPVTLSCSQTLNHNVMYWYQQKSSQAPKLLFHYYDKDFNNEADTPDNFQSRRPNTSFCFLDIRSPGLGDTAMYLCATSHDSNYGYTFGSGTRLTVV.

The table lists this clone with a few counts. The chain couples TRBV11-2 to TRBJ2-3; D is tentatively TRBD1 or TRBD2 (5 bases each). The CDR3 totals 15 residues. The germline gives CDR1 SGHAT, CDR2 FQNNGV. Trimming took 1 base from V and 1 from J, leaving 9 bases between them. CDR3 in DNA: TGTGCCAGCAGCTTAGTGGGGGATGGCACAGATACGCAGTATTTT. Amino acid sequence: CASSLVGDGTDTQYF.